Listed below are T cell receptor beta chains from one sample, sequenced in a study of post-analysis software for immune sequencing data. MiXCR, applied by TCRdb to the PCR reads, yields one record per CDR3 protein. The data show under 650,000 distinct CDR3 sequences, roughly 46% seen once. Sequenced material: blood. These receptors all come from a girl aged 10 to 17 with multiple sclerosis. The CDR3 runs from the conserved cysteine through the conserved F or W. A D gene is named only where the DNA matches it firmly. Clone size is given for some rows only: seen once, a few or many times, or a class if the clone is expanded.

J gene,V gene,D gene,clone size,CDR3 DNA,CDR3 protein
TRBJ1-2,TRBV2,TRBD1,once,TGTGCCAGTACGACGAGTACAGGGGGCCACTATGGCTACACCTTC,CASTTSTGGHYGYTF
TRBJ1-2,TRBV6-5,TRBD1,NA,TGTGCCAGCAGTTACTCGGGCGGTAGTGGTTGGAGACAGGGACCCTATGGCTACACCTTC,CASSYSGGSGWRQGPYGYTF
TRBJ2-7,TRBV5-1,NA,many,TGCGCCAGCAGCTATGGACAAGGAGCTTCCTACGAGCAGTACTTC,CASSYGQGASYEQYF
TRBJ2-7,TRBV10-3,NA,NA,TGTGCCATCAGTGGGAAAGCGATCGGGCAGTACTTC,CAISGKAIGQYF
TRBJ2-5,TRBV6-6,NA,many,TGTGCCAGCAGTTACGGCGGAGAGACCCAGTACTTC,CASSYGGETQYF
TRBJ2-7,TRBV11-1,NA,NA,TGTGCCAGCAGCTTAAAGCGGGCCTACGAGCAGTACTTC,CASSLKRAYEQYF
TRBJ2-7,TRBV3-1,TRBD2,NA,TGTGCCAGCAGCCCCGAGGGACTAGCGGGGGCCTACGAGCAGTACTTC,CASSPEGLAGAYEQYF
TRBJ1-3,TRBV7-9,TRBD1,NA,TGTGCCAGCAGCCCCGGACAGGGGAGCTCTGGAAACACCATATATTTT,CASSPGQGSSGNTIYF
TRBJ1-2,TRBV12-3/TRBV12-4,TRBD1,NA,TGTGCCAGCAGTTCCGCCACGGGACAGAACTATGGCTACACCTTC,CASSSATGQNYGYTF
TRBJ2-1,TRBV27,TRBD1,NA,TGTGCCAGCAAGTGGGCAGGGGGCTACAATGAGCAGTTCTTC,CASKWAGGYNEQFF
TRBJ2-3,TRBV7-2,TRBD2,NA,TGTGCCAGCAGGGGGAGGGGCGGGGGCACAGATACGCAGTATTTT,CASRGRGGGTDTQYF
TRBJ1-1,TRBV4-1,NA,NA,TGCGCCAGCAGGGGGATTTTGAGGGCCACTGAAGCTTTCTTT,CASRGILRATEAFF
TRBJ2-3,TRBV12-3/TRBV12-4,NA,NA,TGTGCCAGCAGTTCGGGGGACGTGGGGGGCACAGATACGCAGTATTTT,CASSSGDVGGTDTQYF
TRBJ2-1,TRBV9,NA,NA,TGTGCCAGACAAATTTGTCACGATGAGCAGTTCTTC,CARQICHDEQFF
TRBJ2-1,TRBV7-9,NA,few,TGTGCCAGCCCAGGCAAGAATGAGCAGTTCTTC,CASPGKNEQFF
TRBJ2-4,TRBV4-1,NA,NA,TGCGCCAGCAGCCAACCGGTAGCCAAAAACATTCAGTACTTC,CASSQPVAKNIQYF
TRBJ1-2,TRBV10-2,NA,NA,TGCGCCAGCAGTGAGCGCAGGGAATACTATGGCGGCTACACCTTC,CASSERREYYGGYTF
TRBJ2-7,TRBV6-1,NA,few,TGTGCCAGCAGTGAACCACGGCAGACAACCTACGAGCAGTACTTC,CASSEPRQTTYEQYF
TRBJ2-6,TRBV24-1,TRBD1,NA,TGTGCCACCAGTGACCACAGGGGGGCCGGGGCCAACGTCCTGACTTTC,CATSDHRGAGANVLTF
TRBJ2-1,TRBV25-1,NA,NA,TGTGCCAGCAGTGAATCTATGGGGAACAAGTACAATGAGCAGTTCTTC,CASSESMGNKYNEQFF
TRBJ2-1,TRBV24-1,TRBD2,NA,TGTGCCACCAGTGTATCGGGACTAGCGGGGGGCGAGCAGTTCTTC,CATSVSGLAGGEQFF
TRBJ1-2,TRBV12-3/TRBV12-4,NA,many,TGTGCCAGCAGTTTAGGGGGGGCGCTGGGCTACACCTTC,CASSLGGALGYTF
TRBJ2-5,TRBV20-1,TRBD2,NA,TGCAGTGCTAGAGAATCTAGCGGGAGGTTCGAACAGTACTTC,CSARESSGRFEQYF
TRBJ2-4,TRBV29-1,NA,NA,TGCAGCGTTGAAGTCGGGGCAGAACCAAAAAACATTCAGTACTTC,CSVEVGAEPKNIQYF
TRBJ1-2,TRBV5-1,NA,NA,TGCGCCAGCAGCTTGGGGGGGCATGGCTATGGCTACACCTTC,CASSLGGHGYGYTF
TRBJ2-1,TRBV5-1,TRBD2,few,TGCGCCAGCAGCTTGGAGCGGGGGACCGCCTCCTACAATGAGCAGTTCTTC,CASSLERGTASYNEQFF